Presented here are 26 T cell receptor beta chains from one specimen sequenced in a study of molecular identifiers for immune sequencing clone quantification. One entry per CDR3 protein results from TCRdb running MiXCR on the PCR reads. The data show around 480,000 distinct CDR3 sequences, with 25% seen just once and under 0.85% held by the top ten. Sequenced material: naive CD8+ T cells from blood, with Jurkat cell RNA spiked in. Noted subset: FACS-sorted CD8+CD4-CCR7+CD45RA+ naive T cells. These receptors all come from a human donor in good health. Some libraries in this study had Jurkat cell RNA spiked in.

This clonotype was seen at least ten times. The V gene is TRBV6-2 or TRBV6-3, the J gene TRBJ2-7; 8 bases align to TRBD1. Germline loops: CDR1 MNHEY, CDR2 SVGEGT. CDR3 length: 12 residues. Germline trimming cut 5 bases from V and 3 bases from J; bases unmatched to any gene: 0. The CDR3 protein is CASSDRGYEQYF. As DNA, the CDR3 is TGTGCCAGCAGTGACAGGGGCTACGAGCAGTACTTC.

The chain is built from TRBV6-1 and TRBJ1-5, with D tentatively TRBD1 (5 bases). This CDR3 has 13 residues. Germline V gene data show CDR1 as MNHNS and CDR2 as SASEGT. V lost 6 bases, J lost 3 bases, and 9 bases lay in between. CDR3: CASSGRANQPQHF. The CDR3 DNA reads as TGTGCCAGCAGCGGCAGGGCCAATCAGCCCCAGCATTTT.

This clonotype appeared many times. The V gene is TRBV5-1, the J gene TRBJ1-4, with TRBD1 identical over 9 bases. V lost 4 bases and J lost 8; bases outside the gene matches: 6. The CDR3 sequence is 14 residues long. Per germline, CDR1 SGHRS and CDR2 YFSETQ. The CDR3: CASSRRDREEKLFF. In DNA, the CDR3 is TGCGCCAGCAGCCGAAGGGACAGGGAAGAAAAACTGTTTTTT.

A remark on this clonotype: Since a much larger clone is just one base distant, this may be a read error. CDR3 residues: CVSSPGLSSEQFF. CDR3 bases: TGTGTCAGCAGCCCTGGACTTAGCAGTGAGCAGTTCTTC. The chain has TRBV7-2 and TRBJ2-1, with D possibly TRBD2 on 5 matching bases. CDR1 is SGHTA and CDR2 is FQGNSA in the germline V gene. This CDR3 has 13 residues.

A few counts support this clonotype. The chain combines TRBV27 with TRBJ2-7; 11 bases are a match to TRBD1. With V trimmed by 3 bases and J by 5 bases, 6 bases remained unmatched. CDR1 is MNHEY and CDR2 is SMNVEV in the germline V gene (reference sequence). CDR3 size: 15 residues. CDR3 nucleotide sequence: TGTGCCAGCAGTTTGGGTGGACAGGGGGCGAACGAGCAGTACTTC. This translates into CASSLGGQGANEQYF.

This chain joins TRBV4-1 and TRBJ2-5, with no clear D. CDR3 length: 14 residues. The V gene lost 0 bases and the J gene lost 3 bases, with 8 bases spanning the gap. Germline V CDR1 and CDR2: MGHRA, YSYEKL. CDR3 nucleotide sequence: TGCGCCAGCAGCCAAGATCGACGGGAAGAGACCCAGTACTTC. This encodes CASSQDRREETQYF.

The V call is TRBV12-3 or TRBV12-4, the J call TRBJ2-1, with D possibly being TRBD1 or TRBD2 (5 bases each). The CDR3 runs 14 residues. Between the trimmed V and J ends, which lost 10 bases and 2 bases, there was a span of 15 bases. Written as DNA, the CDR3 is TGTGCCAAGTCAAACGGGACCACCTACAATGAGCAGTTCTTC. It specifies CAKSNGTTYNEQFF.

This clonotype was counted ten times or more. V gene TRBV4-3 combines with J gene TRBJ2-3; 9 bases match TRBD1. V shed 2 bases, J shed 5 bases, and the junction held 5 bases outside the gene matches. CDR1 is LGHNA and CDR2 is YSLEER in the germline V gene. This CDR3 contains 15 residues. CDR3 in amino acids: CASSQYRGLVDTQYF. The CDR3 coding sequence is TGCGCCAGCAGCCAATACAGGGGGCTCGTAGATACGCAGTATTTT.

The V and J genes are TRBV9 and TRBJ2-2; D not certain. Trimming took 4 bases from V and 3 from J, leaving 13 bases between them. The CDR3 consists of 15 residues. Germline CDR1 SGDLS, CDR2 YYNGEE. The CDR3 spells CASSPTSADTGELFF. The CDR3 DNA follows: TGTGCCAGCAGCCCTACGTCGGCCGACACCGGGGAGCTGTTTTTT.

With respect to this clonotype: The CDR3 ends on some other residue instead of the conserved phenylalanine or tryptophan, so this is likely a read error. V usage is TRBV6-5 and J usage is TRBJ1-1; the D is unclear. Per the germline V gene, CDR1 is MNHEY and CDR2 is SVGAGI. The V gene lost 7 bases and the J gene lost 1 base, with 13 bases spanning the gap. This CDR3 has 14 amino acids. CDR3 DNA: TGTGCCAGCAATCCACGGAGGGCGAACACTGAAGCTTTCCTT. Amino acids: CASNPRRANTEAFL.

V and J are TRBV20-1 and TRBJ2-1; TRBD2 is a possible D gene (7 bases). The CDR3 is made up of 17 amino acids. Trimming stripped 1 base from V and 2 bases from J, with 18 bases between. The germline gives CDR1 DFQATT, CDR2 SNEGSKA (reference sequence). The CDR3 spells CSARGPLGGGPYNEQFF. The CDR3 nucleotides read TGCAGTGCTAGAGGACCCCTCGGCGGGGGCCCCTACAATGAGCAGTTCTTC.

The chain employs TRBV27 and TRBJ2-1; D unresolved. The CDR3 covers 16 residues. Germline assignment: CDR1 MNHEY and CDR2 SMNVEV (reference sequence). Trimming left V 5 bases short and J 3 bases short, with 17 bases between. The CDR3 sequence: CASSILPSVLYNEQFF. CDR3 DNA sequence: TGTGCCAGCAGTATCTTACCATCAGTCCTCTACAATGAGCAGTTCTTC.

This clonotype has more than one count but fewer than ten. The chain couples TRBV4-3 to TRBJ2-7, with D perhaps matching TRBD1 (5 bases). The V end was cut by 0 bases, the J end by 4 bases, with 13 bases between. CDR3 length equals 15 residues. Germline V gives CDR1 LGHNA, CDR2 YSLEER. For the CDR3, the DNA is TGCGCCAGCAGCCAAGATCGCTCAGGGATATACGAGCAGTACTTC. Translation gives CASSQDRSGIYEQYF.

This clonotype has a count of ten or more. The chain has TRBV5-5 and TRBJ2-3; D is ambiguous. V was cut by 0 bases and J by 4 bases, with 9 bases left in between. Germline CDR1 reads SGHKS; CDR2 reads YYEKEE (reference sequence). The CDR3 extends over 14 amino acids. CDR3: CASSLVTTPDTQYF. DNA of the CDR3: TGTGCCAGCAGCTTGGTCACTACCCCAGATACGCAGTATTTT.

V gene TRBV27 combines with J gene TRBJ2-3; TRBD2 is a possible D gene (6 bases). The V end lost 1 base, the J end lost 1 base, and 18 bases lay between the germline ends. Germline CDR1 MNHEY, CDR2 SMNVEV (reference sequence). The CDR3 length is 18 residues. The CDR3 bases are TGTGCCAGCAGTTTATTCTGGAGCGAGGGGACTGGCACAGATACGCAGTATTTT. It translates to CASSLFWSEGTGTDTQYF.

The chain carries TRBV11-2 and TRBJ1-1; D is undetermined. This CDR3 has 12 amino acids. Germline V CDR1 and CDR2: SGHAT, FQNNGV. Deletions cut 5 bases from V and 1 base from J, with 5 bases between. CDR3: CASSRENTEAFF. For the CDR3, the DNA is TGTGCCAGCAGCAGGGAGAACACTGAAGCTTTCTTT.

The chain combines TRBV4-1 with TRBJ2-1; D could derive from TRBD1 or TRBD2 (5 bases each). V lost 3 bases and J lost 6, with 15 bases in between. Germline V gene data show CDR1 as MGHRA and CDR2 as YSYEKL. The CDR3 sequence is 15 residues long. CDR3 bases: TGCGCCAGCAGCCAGCATAGGGACCGCCTCAATGAGCAGTTCTTC. It codes for CASSQHRDRLNEQFF.

The chain recombines TRBV20-1 with TRBJ2-3, with 9 bases lining up with TRBD2. This CDR3 region has 16 residues. Germline CDR1 reads DFQATT; CDR2 reads SNEGSKA (reference sequence). Trimming removed 3 bases from V and 4 bases from J; junction bases left unmatched: 11. CDR3 protein: CSASPLAGIGSDTQYF. In DNA form, the CDR3 reads TGCAGTGCTAGCCCCCTAGCGGGGATAGGGTCAGATACGCAGTATTTT.

The rearrangement joins TRBV7-3 to TRBJ2-5; D is perhaps TRBD1 or TRBD2 (7 bases each). V shed 4 bases and J shed 0 bases, with 12 bases lying between them. This CDR3 has 15 amino acids. CDR1 is SGHTA, CDR2 FQGTGA, per germline. For the CDR3, the DNA is TGTGCCAGCAGCTCAGGGGGGGGGAACCAAGAGACCCAGTACTTC. Residues: CASSSGGGNQETQYF.

There are a few counts of this clonotype. The chain is built from TRBV12-3 or TRBV12-4 and TRBJ1-3; tentative D call: TRBD1 (5 bases). Trimming stripped 6 bases from V and 0 bases from J, with 9 bases between. This CDR3 has 14 amino acids. The CDR3 loop reads CASSRTSSGNTIYF. In DNA, the CDR3 is TGTGCCAGCAGCCGGACAAGCTCTGGAAACACCATATATTTT.

This clonotype has only one observation. The J gene is TRBJ1-5, the V gene TRBV12-3 or TRBV12-4; 7 positions match TRBD1. This CDR3 contains 13 residues. V was clipped by 7 bases and J by 5 bases; unmatched bases: 5. CDR3 DNA: TGTGCCAGCACTACAGGGGCTGATCAGCCCCAGCATTTT. The encoded protein is CASTTGADQPQHF.

Points on this clonotype: Since the CDR3 does not end with the conserved phenylalanine or tryptophan, this likely comes from a read error. The chain links TRBV12-3 or TRBV12-4 to TRBJ1-1, with a tentative D call TRBD1 (6 bases). The CDR3 is 14 amino acids. This CDR3 reads CAGSLFRQVGRAFV. CDR3 nucleotides: TGTGCCGGCAGTTTATTTAGACAGGTCGGTCGAGCTTTCGTT.

The table lists this clonotype with a count of one. The chain has TRBV28 and TRBJ2-5; TRBD1 is a possible D gene (5 bases). CDR1 is MDHEN and CDR2 is SYDVKM in the germline V gene. V lost 3 bases, J lost 0 bases, and 23 bases lay in between. The CDR3 sequence is 19 residues long. The chain's CDR3 is CASSFSFTQGNKNQETQYF. The CDR3 DNA follows: TGTGCCAGCAGTTTCTCTTTCACGCAGGGTAATAAGAACCAAGAGACCCAGTACTTC.

This clonotype was counted between two and nine times. The chain uses TRBV5-1 and TRBJ2-1; D unclear. The CDR3 runs 12 residues. V was shortened by 1 base and J by 9 bases, with 8 bases between the two germline ends. Per germline, CDR1 SGHRS and CDR2 YFSETQ. CDR3 sequence reads: CASSLTGPEQFF. For the CDR3, the DNA is TGCGCCAGCAGCTTGACCGGTCCTGAGCAGTTCTTC.

This clonotype was observed at least ten times. The chain carries TRBV7-6 and TRBJ2-3; 8 bases are shared with TRBD2. Germline V gene data show CDR1 as SGHVS and CDR2 as FNYEAQ. After removal of 5 bases from V and 3 bases from J, the junction contained 13 bases not matched to a gene. The CDR3 totals 17 residues. CDR3 residues: CASSPPVGLARTDTQYF. The CDR3 nucleotides are TGTGCCAGCAGCCCACCCGTCGGACTAGCTCGGACAGATACGCAGTATTTT.

The chain has TRBV6-2 or TRBV6-3 and TRBJ2-2, with D uncertain. This CDR3 contains 13 residues. V was trimmed by 4 bases and J by 4 bases, leaving 7 bases between them. CDR1 is MNHEY and CDR2 is SVGEGT in the germline V gene. CDR3 protein: CASSWSGTGELFF. In DNA form, the CDR3 reads TGTGCCAGCAGTTGGTCTGGCACCGGGGAGCTGTTTTTT.